This record covers a single T cell receptor beta chain. Sequencing was performed with immunoSEQ multiplex PCR; in TCRdb, only in-frame clones are kept and a portion is missing. The table lists some 200,000 clones, around three quarters of them singletons, with less than 7% in the top ten. The sample belongs to a study of blood T cell repertoires in COVID-19. Overall study context: The study drew acute and convalescent COVID-19 samples from the United States, Italy and Spain. T cells, B-cell-depleted T cells, or PBMCs supplied cDNA or gDNA.

Sequenced material: peripheral blood. The sequence was collected from a woman between 65 and 79 years old with acute or convalescent COVID-19.

CDR3: CASSFQNSPLHF. As DNA, the CDR3 is TGTGCCAGCAGTTTCCAGAATTCACCCCTCCACTTT. The rearrangement uses TRBV12-3 or TRBV12-4 and TRBJ1-6; no reliable D call. The CDR3 runs 12 residues. V was clipped by 3 bases and J by 7 bases, with 4 bases between them.